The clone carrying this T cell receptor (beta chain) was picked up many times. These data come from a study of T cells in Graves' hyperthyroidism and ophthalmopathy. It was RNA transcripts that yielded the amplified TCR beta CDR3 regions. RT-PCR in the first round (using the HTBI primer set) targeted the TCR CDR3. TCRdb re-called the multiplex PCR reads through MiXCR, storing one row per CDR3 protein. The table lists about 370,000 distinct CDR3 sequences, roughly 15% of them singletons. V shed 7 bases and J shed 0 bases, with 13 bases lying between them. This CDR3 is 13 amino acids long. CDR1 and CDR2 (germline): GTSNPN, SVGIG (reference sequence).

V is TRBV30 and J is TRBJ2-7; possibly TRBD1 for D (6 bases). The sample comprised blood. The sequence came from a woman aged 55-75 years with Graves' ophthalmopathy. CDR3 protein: CAYNRASSYEQYF. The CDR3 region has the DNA TGTGCCTACAACAGGGCTAGCTCCTACGAGCAGTACTTC.